The 8 T cell receptor beta chains below all came from one sample that was sequenced in a study of cytomegalovirus exposure and HLA in healthy donors. Here immunoSEQ multiplex PCR was the method, and the copy in TCRdb shows in-frame clones only, minus some. The sample has about 140,000 clones, about 87% seen once. The sample consisted of PBMCs. The origin of the receptors is a man aged 18 to 29 in good health and CMV-seropositive.

The V gene is TRBV6-4, the J gene TRBJ1-1; perhaps TRBD1 as D (5 bases). Between the trimmed V and J ends, which lost 0 bases and 4 bases, there was a span of 6 bases. Germline CDR1 is MRHNA and CDR2 is SNTAGT. The CDR3 length is 13 residues. The CDR3 DNA reads TGTGCCAGCAGTGACTCGGGGGGCACTGAAGCTTTCTTT. This translates into CASSDSGGTEAFF.

This chain joins TRBV6-1 and TRBJ2-7; TRBD1 matches 8 bases. CDR1 and CDR2 (germline): MNHNS, SASEGT. The V and J ends lost 5 bases and 1 base, in that order; junction bases with no gene match: 4. The CDR3 sequence is 14 residues long. The CDR3 spells CASSFGTGSYEQYF. Here the CDR3 DNA reads TGTGCCAGCAGTTTCGGGACAGGTTCCTACGAGCAGTACTTC.

CDR3 region: CASSRAGGRQPQHF. In DNA form, the CDR3 reads TGTGCCAGCAGTAGGGCAGGGGGCCGTCAGCCCCAGCATTTT. This chain connects TRBV6-5 to TRBJ1-5, with 8 bases fitting TRBD1. V dropped 5 bases and J dropped 6; count of bases not matched to a gene: 6. The length of the CDR3 is 14 residues. Germline CDR1 is MNHEY and CDR2 is SVGAGI.

This sequence joins TRBV5-1 and TRBJ2-5; D is ambiguous. This CDR3 has 12 amino acids. The germline gives CDR1 SGHRS, CDR2 YFSETQ. Deletions cut 1 base from V and 4 bases from J, with 5 bases between. The CDR3 region has the DNA TGCGCCAGCAGCTTGATATCAGAGACCCAGTACTTC. Protein: CASSLISETQYF.

V usage is TRBV6-5 and J usage is TRBJ1-2, with a possible D match to TRBD1 (5 bases). V lost 0 bases, J lost 5 bases, and 16 bases lay in between. Germline CDR1 MNHEY, CDR2 SVGAGI. The CDR3 is made up of 16 amino acids. CDR3 in amino acids: CASSYSSFGGSYGYTF. The CDR3 region has the DNA TGTGCCAGCAGTTACTCGAGTTTCGGGGGTTCTTATGGCTACACCTTC.

The J gene is TRBJ2-7, the V gene TRBV7-9; 9 nucleotides match TRBD1. V was pared by 5 bases and J by 6 bases, with 8 bases of the junction left unmatched. Germline V gives CDR1 SEHNR, CDR2 FQNEAQ (reference sequence). This CDR3 has 14 residues. In nucleotides, the CDR3 is TGTGCCAGCAGCGATGGGACAGGGAAGGCCGAGCAGTACTTC. It translates to CASSDGTGKAEQYF.

Only one count was recorded for this clone. This sequence joins TRBV13 and TRBJ2-1; 10 bases are a match to TRBD2. The CDR3 has 16 residues. Germline V gives CDR1 PRHDT, CDR2 FYEKMQ (reference sequence). Trimming cost V 5 bases and J 8 bases; bases outside gene matches: 12. As DNA, the CDR3 is TGTGCCAGCAGCCCCCAGCGGGGGGGAGGTGGAGATGAGCAGTTCTTC. Protein product: CASSPQRGGGGDEQFF.

For this clone: A junction boundary mismatches the germline segment, possibly from a read error. For the CDR3, the DNA is TGTGCCAGCAGCCTAGCCCTTGGACAGGTCGGGGGGGCCCAGTACTTC. Encoded protein: CASSLALGQVGGAQYF. J is TRBJ2-5 and V is TRBV7-8; D might be TRBD2 (8 bases). In germline, CDR1 is SGHVS, CDR2 FQNEAQ. The CDR3 totals 16 residues.